The clone carrying this T cell receptor (beta chain) has just one count. Its cognate antigen is unknown. This sample was included in a study of shared clonotypes between healthy human individuals. Study results and caveats: Naive subsets generally had larger estimated richness than memory subsets. Having only a few donors restricted how much genetic and exposure-history diversity was captured.

Some clones are missing from TCRdb's copy, which holds only in-frame ones; the method was immunoSEQ multiplex PCR. The sample has 900,000 to 1,200,000 clones, 75% to 85% seen once. Trimming shortened V by 4 bases and J by 5 bases, and 11 bases separated the two germline ends. This CDR3 is built from 14 residues. The germline gives CDR1 LGHNA, CDR2 YSLEER. The source material was memory CD4+ T cells from PBMCs. Subset here: CD45RA-negative fraction. This receptor was obtained from a man younger than 35 in good health. Some clones in this sample may be carry-over from other donors' samples. The chain combines TRBV4-3 with TRBJ2-2; D may be TRBD2 (6 bases). The chain's CDR3 is CASSLGGVTGELFF. The CDR3 DNA reads TGCGCCAGCAGCCTGGGGGGTGTGACCGGGGAGCTGTTTTTT.